The 8 T cell receptor beta chains below all came from one sample that was sequenced in a study of cytomegalovirus exposure and HLA in healthy donors. Profiling relied on immunoSEQ multiplex PCR, and the TCRdb table lists in-frame clones only, not all of them. The sample contains about 110,000 clones, 88% of which appear only once. The sequenced sample consisted of PBMCs. The receptors here all came from a woman between 18 and 29 years old in good health and CMV-seropositive.

The CDR3 is CASSPRQGTDYGYTF. CDR3 in DNA: TGTGCCAGCTCACCCCGACAGGGGACGGACTATGGCTACACCTTC. The J gene is TRBJ1-2, the V gene TRBV18, with 8 bases fitting TRBD1. The germline V gene has CDR1 KGHSH and CDR2 LQKENI. The V and J ends lost 3 bases and 3 bases, in that order; junction bases with no gene match: 6. CDR3 size: 15 residues.

CDR3: CASSLVGKTTNEKLFF. As DNA, the CDR3 is TGCGCCAGCAGCTTGGTGGGCAAGACAACTAATGAAAAACTGTTTTTT. The chain combines TRBV5-1 with TRBJ1-4; D is uncertain. V was cut by 0 bases and J by 0 bases, with 9 bases left in between. The CDR3 spans 16 residues. Germline CDR1 reads SGHRS; CDR2 reads YFSETQ.

The V gene is TRBV7-9, the J gene TRBJ1-2; a possible D gene is TRBD1 (5 bases). Trimming removed 1 base from V and 6 bases from J, with 15 bases in between. Germline CDR1 is SEHNR and CDR2 is FQNEAQ (reference sequence). The CDR3 totals 15 residues. The DNA of the CDR3 is TGTGCCAGCAGCTTAGGTGGAGGGGTTAGGGATGGCTACACCTTC. Residues: CASSLGGGVRDGYTF.

The V and J genes are TRBV29-1 and TRBJ1-2, with D maybe TRBD1 (5 bases). V lost 6 bases, J lost 8 bases, and 16 bases lay in between. The CDR3 consists of 12 residues. CDR1 and CDR2 from the germline V gene are SQVTM and ANQGSEA. In nucleotides, the CDR3 is TGCAGCGTCCAAGACGGGGGATGGGGCTACACCTTC. Translating gives CSVQDGGWGYTF.

This chain connects TRBV6-5 to TRBJ1-1; 7 nucleotides match TRBD1. CDR1 and CDR2 (germline): MNHEY, SVGAGI. V gave up 6 bases and J gave up 4 bases; unmatched junction bases: 5. The CDR3 consists of 13 residues. This chain's CDR3 is CASSRTGATEAFF. The CDR3, as DNA: TGTGCCAGCAGCCGTACAGGGGCCACTGAAGCTTTCTTT.

This chain joins TRBV28 and TRBJ1-3; TRBD1 aligns across 8 bases. The junction had 4 bases not matched to a gene; V was cut back by 3 bases and J by 3 bases. This CDR3 contains 15 residues. Germline V lookup: CDR1 MDHEN, CDR2 SYDVKM. The CDR3 is CASSFLGQDGNTIYF. The CDR3 DNA follows: TGTGCCAGCAGTTTCTTGGGACAGGATGGAAACACCATATATTTT.

This rearrangement joins TRBV28 to TRBJ1-5, with a possible D match to TRBD1 (5 bases). The CDR3 covers 15 residues. Germline CDR1 and CDR2: MDHEN and SYDVKM. The V end lost 4 bases, the J end lost 5 bases, and 15 bases lay between the germline ends. As DNA, the CDR3 is TGTGCCAGCAGTTCCCTCCCGGGGGAGGATCAGCCCCAGCATTTT. It specifies CASSSLPGEDQPQHF.

The sample holds one count of this clone. The chain joins TRBV28 to TRBJ1-2; D ambiguous. With 6 bases removed from V and 9 bases from J, the gap between germline ends came to 20 bases. Germline lookup yields CDR1 MDHEN and CDR2 SYDVKM. The CDR3 runs 14 residues. The CDR3 region has the DNA TGTGCCAGCAGGCCGTGGGCGACGTTTGAAAGCTACACCTTC. This encodes CASRPWATFESYTF.